This TCR beta chain was sequenced during a study of beta chain features in type 1 diabetes. As to this clone: The antigen is undetermined.

There are 13 residues in the CDR3. V was pared by 3 bases and J by 6 bases, with 9 bases between. From germline, CDR1 is SGHAT and CDR2 FQNNGV. Findings and caveats of the study: In type 1 diabetes patients, VDJ junctions had fewer insertions; deletions at these junctions were more frequent. Moderately but significantly shorter TCRB CDR3s were found in Type 1 diabetes patients in all four CD4+ subsets. Whether TCRB rearrangement is influenced by HLA type went unresolved here.

Stem cell-like memory, regulatory, central memory and naive CD4+ cells were sorted via CD45RO/CCR7/CD25/CD127/CD95/CD27. The study reverse transcribed the entire isolated RNA, so it sequenced expressed TCRB transcripts. About 3.7 million reads per sample were averaged for naive, central memory and regulatory samples. Using immunoSEQ multiplex PCR, the repertoire was profiled, and TCRdb retains in-frame clones only, with some absent. The sample yields approximately 360,000 clones, around 13% seen once. The source is a young woman with type 1 diabetes. The chain recombines TRBV11-2 with TRBJ1-5; perhaps TRBD1 as D (5 bases). Sample: naive CD4+ T cells from blood. Here the CDR3 DNA reads TGTGCCAGCAGCTTCCTGGGGGGTCAGCCCCAGCATTTT. Amino acids: CASSFLGGQPQHF. The full variable domain, with the rest looked up from reference TRBV11-2 and TRBJ1-5, is EAGVAQSPRYKIIEKRQSVAFWCNPISGHATLYWYQQILGQGPKLLIQFQNNGVVDDSQLPKDRFSAERLKGVDSTLKIQPAKLEDSAVYLCASSFLGGQPQHFGDGTRLSIL.